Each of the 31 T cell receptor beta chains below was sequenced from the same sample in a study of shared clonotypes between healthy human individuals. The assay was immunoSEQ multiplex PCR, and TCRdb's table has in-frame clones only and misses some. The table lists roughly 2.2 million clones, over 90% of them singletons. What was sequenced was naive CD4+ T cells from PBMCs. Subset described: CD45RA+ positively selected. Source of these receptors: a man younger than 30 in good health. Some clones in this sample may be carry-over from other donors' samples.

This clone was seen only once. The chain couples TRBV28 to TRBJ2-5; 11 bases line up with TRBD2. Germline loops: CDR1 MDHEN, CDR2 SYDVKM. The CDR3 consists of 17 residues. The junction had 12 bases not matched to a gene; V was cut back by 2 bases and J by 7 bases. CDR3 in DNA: TGTGCCAGCAGTTTAATTGTTCCTAGCGGGAGGACCGGGACCCAGTACTTC. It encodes CASSLIVPSGRTGTQYF.

CDR3 DNA: TGTGCCAGCAATCCCCTAGCGGGGAACACCGGGGAGCTGTTTTTT. It specifies CASNPLAGNTGELFF. The rearrangement joins TRBV9 to TRBJ2-2; the match to TRBD2 covers 8 bases. The CDR3 length is 15 residues. The germline CDR1 and CDR2 sequences are SGDLS and YYNGEE. With V trimmed by 6 bases and J by 1 base, 5 bases remained unmatched. The full variable domain, rest sourced from reference TRBV9 and TRBJ2-2, is DSGVTQTPKHLITATGQRVTLRCSPRSGDLSVYWYQQSLDQGLQFLIQYYNGEERAKGNILERFSAQQFPDLHSELNLSSLELGDSALYFCASNPLAGNTGELFFGEGSRLTVL.

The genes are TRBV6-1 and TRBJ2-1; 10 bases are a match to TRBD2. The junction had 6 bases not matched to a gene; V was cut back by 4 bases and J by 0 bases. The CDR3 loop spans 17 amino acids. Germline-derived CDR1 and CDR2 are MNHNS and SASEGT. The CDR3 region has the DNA TGTGCCAGCAGTGTACCTCAGCGGGAGGGCTCCTACAATGAGCAGTTCTTC. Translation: CASSVPQREGSYNEQFF.

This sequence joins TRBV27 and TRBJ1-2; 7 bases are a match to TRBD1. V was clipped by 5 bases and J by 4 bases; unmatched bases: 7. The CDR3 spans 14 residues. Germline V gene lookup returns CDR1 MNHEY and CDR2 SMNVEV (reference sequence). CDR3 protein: CASSPDRVGYGYTF. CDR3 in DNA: TGTGCCAGCAGTCCCGACAGGGTCGGCTATGGCTACACCTTC.

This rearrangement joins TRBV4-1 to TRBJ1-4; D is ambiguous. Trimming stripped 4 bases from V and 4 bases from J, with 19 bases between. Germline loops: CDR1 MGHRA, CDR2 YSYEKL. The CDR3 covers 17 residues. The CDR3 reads CASSPKPTQAYNEKLFF. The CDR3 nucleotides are TGCGCCAGCAGCCCGAAGCCAACCCAGGCCTATAATGAAAAACTGTTTTTT.

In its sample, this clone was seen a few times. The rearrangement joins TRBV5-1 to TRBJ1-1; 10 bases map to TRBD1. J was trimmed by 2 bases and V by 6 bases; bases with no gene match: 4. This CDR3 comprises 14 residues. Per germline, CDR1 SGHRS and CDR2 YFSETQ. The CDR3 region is CASTGDRGNTEAFF. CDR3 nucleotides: TGCGCCAGCACCGGGGACAGGGGAAACACTGAAGCTTTCTTT.

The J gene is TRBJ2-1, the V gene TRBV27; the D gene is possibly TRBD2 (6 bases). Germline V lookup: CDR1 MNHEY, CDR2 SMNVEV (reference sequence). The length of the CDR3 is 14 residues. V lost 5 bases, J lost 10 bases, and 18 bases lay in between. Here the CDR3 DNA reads TGTGCCAGCAGTCCCTCGGGCGGGAAGAAAGAGCAGTTCTTC. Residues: CASSPSGGKKEQFF.

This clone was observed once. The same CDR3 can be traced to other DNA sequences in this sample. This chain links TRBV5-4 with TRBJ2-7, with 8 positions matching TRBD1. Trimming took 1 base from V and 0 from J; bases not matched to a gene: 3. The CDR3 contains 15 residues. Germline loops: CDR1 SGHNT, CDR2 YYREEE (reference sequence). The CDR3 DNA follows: TGTGCCAGCAGCTTGCCCGGGACAGGCTCCTACGAGCAGTACTTC. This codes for CASSLPGTGSYEQYF.

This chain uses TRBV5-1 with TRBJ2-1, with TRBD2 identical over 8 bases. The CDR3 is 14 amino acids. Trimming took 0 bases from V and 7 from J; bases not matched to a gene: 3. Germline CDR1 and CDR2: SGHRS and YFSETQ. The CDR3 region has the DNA TGCGCCAGCAGCTTGGTAGGACTAGCAAATGAGCAGTTCTTC. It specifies CASSLVGLANEQFF. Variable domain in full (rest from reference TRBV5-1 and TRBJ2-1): KAGVTQTPRYLIKTRGQQVTLSCSPISGHRSVSWYQQTPGQGLQFLFEYFSETQRNKGNFPGRFSGRQFSNSRSEMNVSTLELGDSALYLCASSLVGLANEQFFGPGTRLTVL.

CDR3: CASRRGLAGSSYNEQFF. CDR3 bases: TGTGCCAGCAGAAGGGGACTAGCGGGCAGCTCCTACAATGAGCAGTTCTTC. The chain joins TRBV27 to TRBJ2-1, with TRBD2 matching over 12 bases. V was clipped by 6 bases and J by 0 bases; unmatched bases: 6. This CDR3 has 17 amino acids. Germline loops: CDR1 MNHEY, CDR2 SMNVEV (reference sequence).

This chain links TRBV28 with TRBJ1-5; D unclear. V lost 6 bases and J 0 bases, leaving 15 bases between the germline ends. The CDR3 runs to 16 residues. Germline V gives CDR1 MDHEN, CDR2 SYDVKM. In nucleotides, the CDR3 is TGTGCCAGCAGCGGCCGGAGGCCTTATAGCAATCAGCCCCAGCATTTT. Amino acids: CASSGRRPYSNQPQHF.

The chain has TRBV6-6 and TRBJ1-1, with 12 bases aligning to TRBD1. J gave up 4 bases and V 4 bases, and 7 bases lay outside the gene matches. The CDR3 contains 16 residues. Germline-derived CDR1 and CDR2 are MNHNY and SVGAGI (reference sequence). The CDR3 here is CASSSRDRGHGTEAFF. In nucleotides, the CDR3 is TGTGCCAGCAGTTCCCGGGACAGGGGGCATGGCACTGAAGCTTTCTTT.

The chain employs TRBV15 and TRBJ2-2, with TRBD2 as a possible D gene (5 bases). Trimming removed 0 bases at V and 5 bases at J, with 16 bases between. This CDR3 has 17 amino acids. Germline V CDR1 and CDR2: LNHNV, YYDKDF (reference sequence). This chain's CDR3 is CATSRDYVGVETGELFF. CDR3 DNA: TGTGCCACCAGCAGAGACTACGTGGGAGTAGAAACCGGGGAGCTGTTTTTT.

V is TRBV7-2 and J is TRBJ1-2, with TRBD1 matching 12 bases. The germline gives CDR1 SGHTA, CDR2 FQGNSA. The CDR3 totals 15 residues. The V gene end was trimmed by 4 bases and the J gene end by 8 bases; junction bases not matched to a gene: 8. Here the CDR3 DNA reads TGTGCCAGCAGCTCCCCGGGACAGGGGGCAGGAGGCTACACCTTC. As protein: CASSSPGQGAGGYTF.

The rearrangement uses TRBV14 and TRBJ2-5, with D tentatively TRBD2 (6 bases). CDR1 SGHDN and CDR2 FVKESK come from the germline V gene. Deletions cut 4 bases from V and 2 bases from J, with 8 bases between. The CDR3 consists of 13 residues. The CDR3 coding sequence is TGTGCCAGCAGCCCCGGGAGACAAGAGACCCAGTACTTC. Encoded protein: CASSPGRQETQYF.

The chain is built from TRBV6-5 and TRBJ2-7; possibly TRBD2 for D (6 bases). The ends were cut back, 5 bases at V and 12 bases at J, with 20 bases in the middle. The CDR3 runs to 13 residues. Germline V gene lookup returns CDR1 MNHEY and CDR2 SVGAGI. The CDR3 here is CASSPTEGTPAYF. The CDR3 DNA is TGTGCCAGCAGTCCAACCGAGGGGACTCCGGCGTACTTC.

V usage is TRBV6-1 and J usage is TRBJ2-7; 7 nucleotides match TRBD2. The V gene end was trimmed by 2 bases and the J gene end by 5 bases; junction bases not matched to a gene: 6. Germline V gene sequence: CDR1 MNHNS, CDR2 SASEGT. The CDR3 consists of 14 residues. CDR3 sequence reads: CASSETAGAHEQYF. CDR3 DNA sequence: TGTGCCAGCAGTGAAACCGCGGGAGCCCACGAGCAGTACTTC.

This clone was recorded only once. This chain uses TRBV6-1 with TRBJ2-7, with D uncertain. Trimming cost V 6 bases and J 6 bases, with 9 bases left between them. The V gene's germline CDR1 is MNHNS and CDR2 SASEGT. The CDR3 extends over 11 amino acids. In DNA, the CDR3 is TGTGCCAGCAGAGAAATAGGCGAGCAGTACTTC. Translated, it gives CASREIGEQYF.

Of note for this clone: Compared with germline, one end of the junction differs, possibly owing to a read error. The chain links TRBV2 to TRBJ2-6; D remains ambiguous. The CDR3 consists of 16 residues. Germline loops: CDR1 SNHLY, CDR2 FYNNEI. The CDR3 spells CASREGRYSGANVLTF. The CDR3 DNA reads TGTGCCAGCAGAGAAGGACGGTACTCTGGGGCCAACGTCCTGACTTTC.

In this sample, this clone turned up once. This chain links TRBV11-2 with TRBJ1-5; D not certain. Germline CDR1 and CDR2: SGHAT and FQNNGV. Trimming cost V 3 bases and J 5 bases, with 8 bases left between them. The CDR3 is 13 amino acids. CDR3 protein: CASSLFRDQPQHF. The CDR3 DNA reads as TGTGCCAGCAGCTTGTTTCGGGATCAGCCCCAGCATTTT.

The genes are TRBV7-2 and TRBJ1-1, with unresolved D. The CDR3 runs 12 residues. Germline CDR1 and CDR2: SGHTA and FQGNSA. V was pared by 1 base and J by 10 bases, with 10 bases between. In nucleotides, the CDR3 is TGTGCCAGCAGCTTAGTATTGGGAGGAGCTTTCTTT. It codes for CASSLVLGGAFF.

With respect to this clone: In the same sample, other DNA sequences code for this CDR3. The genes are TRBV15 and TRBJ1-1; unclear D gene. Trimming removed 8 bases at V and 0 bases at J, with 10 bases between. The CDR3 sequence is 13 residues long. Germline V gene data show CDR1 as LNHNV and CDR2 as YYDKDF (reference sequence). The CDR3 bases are TGTGCCACCCGTTTGGAGTTGAACACTGAAGCTTTCTTT. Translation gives CATRLELNTEAFF.

This chain's CDR3 is CASSLALSGTAYEQYF. In DNA, the CDR3 is TGTGCCAGCAGCTTAGCCCTCTCTGGGACAGCCTACGAGCAGTACTTC. This sequence joins TRBV7-2 and TRBJ2-7, with TRBD1 matching 7 bases. J was trimmed by 2 bases and V by 0 bases; bases with no gene match: 7. The CDR3 extends over 16 amino acids. Germline values: CDR1 SGHTA, CDR2 FQGNSA. Drawing the rest from reference TRBV7-2 and TRBJ2-7, the complete variable domain is GAGVSQSPSNKVTEKGKDVELRCDPISGHTALYWYRQSLGQGLEFLIYFQGNSAPDKSGLPSDRFSAERTGGSVSTLTIQRTQQEDSAVYLCASSLALSGTAYEQYFGPGTRLTVT.

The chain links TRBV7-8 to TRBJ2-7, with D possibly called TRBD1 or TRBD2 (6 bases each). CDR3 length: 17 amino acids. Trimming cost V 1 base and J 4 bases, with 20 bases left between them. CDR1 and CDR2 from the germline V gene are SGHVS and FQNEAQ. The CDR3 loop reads CASSLGFPGAEKYEQYF. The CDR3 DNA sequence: TGTGCCAGCAGCTTAGGCTTTCCGGGGGCGGAGAAATACGAGCAGTACTTC.

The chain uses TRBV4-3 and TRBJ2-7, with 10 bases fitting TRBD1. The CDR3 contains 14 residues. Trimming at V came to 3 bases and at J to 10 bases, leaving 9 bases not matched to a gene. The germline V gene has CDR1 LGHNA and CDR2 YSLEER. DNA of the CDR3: TGCGCCAGCAGCCACATGGGGACAGGGGTGCCCCAGTACTTC. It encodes CASSHMGTGVPQYF.

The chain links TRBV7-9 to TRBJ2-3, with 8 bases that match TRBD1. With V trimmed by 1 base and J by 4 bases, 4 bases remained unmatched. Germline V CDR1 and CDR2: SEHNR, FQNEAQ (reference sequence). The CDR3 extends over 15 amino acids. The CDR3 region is CASSLDGTGSDTQYF. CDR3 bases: TGTGCCAGCAGCTTAGACGGGACAGGATCAGATACGCAGTATTTT.

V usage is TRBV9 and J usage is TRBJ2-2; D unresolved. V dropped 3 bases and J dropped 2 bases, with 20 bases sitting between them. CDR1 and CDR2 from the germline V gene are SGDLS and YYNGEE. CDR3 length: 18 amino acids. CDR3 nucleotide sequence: TGTGCCAGCAGCGCCCGGAAGGAAAGGGCGGTCAACACCGGGGAGCTGTTTTTT. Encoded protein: CASSARKERAVNTGELFF. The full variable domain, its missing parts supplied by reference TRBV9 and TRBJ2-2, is DSGVTQTPKHLITATGQRVTLRCSPRSGDLSVYWYQQSLDQGLQFLIQYYNGEERAKGNILERFSAQQFPDLHSELNLSSLELGDSALYFCASSARKERAVNTGELFFGEGSRLTVL.

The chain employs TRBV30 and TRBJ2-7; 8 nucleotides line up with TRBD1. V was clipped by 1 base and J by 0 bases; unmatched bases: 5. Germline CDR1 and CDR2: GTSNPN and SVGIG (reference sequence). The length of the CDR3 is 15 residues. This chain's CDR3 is CAWSGTGLDSYEQYF. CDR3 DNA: TGTGCCTGGAGTGGGACAGGGCTGGACTCCTACGAGCAGTACTTC.

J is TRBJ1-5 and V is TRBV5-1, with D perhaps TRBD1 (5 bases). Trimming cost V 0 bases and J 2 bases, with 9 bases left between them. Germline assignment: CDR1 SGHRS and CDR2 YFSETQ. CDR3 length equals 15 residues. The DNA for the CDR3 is TGCGCCAGCAGCTTGGAGGGACGGCGCAATCAGCCCCAGCATTTT. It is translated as CASSLEGRRNQPQHF.

The CDR3 sequence is CAISRRTSAPTDTQYF. CDR3 nucleotides: TGTGCCATCAGTCGACGGACTAGCGCGCCCACAGATACGCAGTATTTT. V is TRBV10-3 and J is TRBJ2-3, with 9 nucleotides matching TRBD2. V lost 5 bases to trimming and J lost 2 bases; unmatched junction nucleotides: 8. CDR3 length equals 16 residues. Germline V lookup: CDR1 ENHRY, CDR2 SYGVKD.

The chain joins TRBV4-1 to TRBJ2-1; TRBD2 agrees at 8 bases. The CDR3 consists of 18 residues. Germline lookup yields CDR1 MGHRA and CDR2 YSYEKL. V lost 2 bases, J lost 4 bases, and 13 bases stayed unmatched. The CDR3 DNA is TGCGCCAGCAGCCAACCAATACCGAGCGGGAGACGGTACAATGAGCAGTTCTTC. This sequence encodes CASSQPIPSGRRYNEQFF.